The 19 T cell receptor beta chains presented below share a single source sample, sequenced in a study of regulatory dendritic cells for organ transplantation. No antigens are known for them. Sorted subsets were CFSE-labeled and cultured 4 to 6 days with allogeneic dendritic cells. Profiling relied on immunoSEQ multiplex PCR, and the TCRdb table lists in-frame clones only, not all of them. The sample gives more than 20,000 clones, 85% of which show up once; 0.26% is in the top ten. Sample: naive CD4+ T cells from blood cultured with dendritic cells. Subset: CD45RA+ naive T cells. These receptor sequences come from a human donor in good health.

The chain combines TRBV23-1 with TRBJ2-7; the D is unclear. TRBV23-1 is given ORF status, its function remaining uncertain. The germline V and J ends were trimmed by 4 bases and 3 bases, with 10 bases remaining between them. The CDR3 runs 13 residues. The CDR3 loop is CASSLELFYEQYF. CDR3 in DNA: TGCGCCAGCAGTCTCGAGCTTTTCTACGAGCAGTACTTC.

The chain carries TRBV7-8 and TRBJ2-3, with D perhaps TRBD1 (5 bases). V lost 5 bases, J lost 1 base, and 16 bases lay in between. Germline V gene lookup returns CDR1 SGHVS and CDR2 FQNEAQ. This CDR3 has 16 residues. In nucleotides, the CDR3 is TGTGCCAGCAGCCCAAGACCAGGGAAGGGCACAGATACGCAGTATTTT. Translation gives CASSPRPGKGTDTQYF.

This chain uses TRBV7-2 with TRBJ1-4; 9 nucleotides align to TRBD1. Trimming cost V 3 bases and J 7 bases; bases outside gene matches: 6. Germline CDR1 is SGHTA and CDR2 is FQGNSA. The length of the CDR3 is 15 residues. DNA for the CDR3: TGTGCCAGCAGCTTGACCGGGACAGGGAGTGAAAAACTGTTTTTT. This sequence encodes CASSLTGTGSEKLFF.

The rearrangement joins TRBV4-1 to TRBJ2-1, with D possibly being TRBD1 or TRBD2 (6 bases each). Germline V gene data show CDR1 as MGHRA and CDR2 as YSYEKL. The V end was cut by 0 bases, the J end by 6 bases, with 15 bases between. This CDR3 is 16 amino acids long. The CDR3 nucleotides are TGCGCCAGCAGCCAAGAACCGGGGGCGGTGGGCAATGAGCAGTTCTTC. Amino acid sequence: CASSQEPGAVGNEQFF.

The chain recombines TRBV6-4 with TRBJ2-1; D call uncertain. The CDR3 totals 13 residues. Per germline, CDR1 MRHNA and CDR2 SNTAGT. Between the trimmed V and J ends, which lost 3 bases and 4 bases, there was a span of 7 bases. The CDR3 DNA is TGTGCCAGCAGTGAAGGCGGATACAATGAGCAGTTCTTC. It encodes CASSEGGYNEQFF.

The chain joins TRBV5-6 to TRBJ2-3; unclear D gene. Deletions cut 0 bases from V and 0 bases from J, with 14 bases between. Germline V gives CDR1 SGHDT, CDR2 YYEEEE. This CDR3 has 17 amino acids. CDR3 region: CASSLVMAASSTDTQYF. The CDR3 DNA follows: TGTGCCAGCAGCTTGGTAATGGCAGCCTCTAGCACAGATACGCAGTATTTT.

V is TRBV29-1 and J is TRBJ2-3, with D unresolved. V lost 5 bases, J lost 2 bases, and 17 bases lay in between. In germline, CDR1 is SQVTM, CDR2 ANQGSEA. The CDR3 consists of 15 residues. CDR3 in amino acids: CSVTMRALPTDTQYF. The DNA of the CDR3 is TGCAGCGTTACCATGCGTGCCCTGCCCACAGATACGCAGTATTTT.

The chain has TRBV6-5 and TRBJ1-5; D uncertain. The CDR3 totals 13 residues. Per the germline V gene, CDR1 is MNHEY and CDR2 is SVGAGI. The V end lost 2 bases, the J end lost 5 bases, and 7 bases lay between the germline ends. The CDR3 reads CASSYKPYQPQHF. DNA for the CDR3: TGTGCCAGCAGTTACAAACCCTATCAGCCCCAGCATTTT.

Here the CDR3 reads CASRGGPPSQPQHF. CDR3 sequence (DNA): TGTGCCAGCAGGGGGGGACCTCCGAGTCAGCCCCAGCATTTT. The V gene is TRBV2, the J gene TRBJ1-5; D possibly corresponds to TRBD1 (5 bases). The V end was cut by 6 bases, the J end by 6 bases, with 15 bases between. The CDR3 loop spans 14 amino acids. Germline lookup yields CDR1 SNHLY and CDR2 FYNNEI.

The J gene is TRBJ2-7, the V gene TRBV18, with D unclear. Between the trimmed V and J ends, which lost 2 bases and 3 bases, there was a span of 8 bases. The CDR3 has 13 residues. Germline V gene sequence: CDR1 KGHSH, CDR2 LQKENI. CDR3 nucleotides: TGTGCCAGCTCACCAAATGAGATCTACGAGCAGTACTTC. Encoded protein: CASSPNEIYEQYF.

The chain is built from TRBV9 and TRBJ2-7; 8 bases match TRBD2. Germline CDR1 reads SGDLS; CDR2 reads YYNGEE. The CDR3 has 15 amino acids. V shed 0 bases and J 2 bases; nucleotides not matched to a gene: 4. The CDR3 region has the DNA TGTGCCAGCAGCGTAGCAAGCGGGAGAACCTACGAGCAGTACTTC. It is translated as CASSVASGRTYEQYF.

The genes are TRBV5-5 and TRBJ1-2; 7 positions agree with TRBD1. V was clipped by 0 bases and J by 7 bases; unmatched bases: 3. The CDR3 contains 13 residues. Per the germline V gene, CDR1 is SGHKS and CDR2 is YYEKEE (reference sequence). The chain's CDR3 is CASSLGDSGGYTF. DNA for the CDR3: TGTGCCAGCAGCTTGGGGGACAGCGGTGGCTACACCTTC. The variable domain in full, completed from reference TRBV5-5 and TRBJ1-2, reads DAGVTQSPTHLIKTRGQQVTLRCSPISGHKSVSWYQQVLGQGPQFIFQYYEKEERGRGNFPDRFSARQFPNYSSELNVNALLLGDSALYLCASSLGDSGGYTFGSGTRLTVV.

The rearrangement links TRBV6-5 to TRBJ2-7, with D unclear. The CDR3 extends over 14 amino acids. Trimming pared 6 bases from V and 1 base from J, leaving 13 bases between. Germline V gene lookup returns CDR1 MNHEY and CDR2 SVGAGI. This CDR3 reads CASSLPTDSYEQYF. In nucleotides, the CDR3 is TGTGCCAGCAGCCTTCCGACGGATTCCTACGAGCAGTACTTC.

V is TRBV19 and J is TRBJ1-2; tentative D call: TRBD1 (5 bases). CDR3 length: 15 amino acids. Germline CDR1 and CDR2: LNHDA and SQIVND (reference sequence). Trimming stripped 5 bases from V and 1 base from J, with 14 bases between. The CDR3 here is CASSPSGTVNYGYTF. In nucleotides, the CDR3 is TGTGCCAGTAGTCCATCCGGGACGGTTAACTATGGCTACACCTTC.

The chain is built from TRBV20-1 and TRBJ2-2; D unclear. Between the trimmed V and J ends, which lost 3 bases and 6 bases, there was a span of 5 bases. This CDR3 has 11 residues. The V gene's germline CDR1 is DFQATT and CDR2 SNEGSKA (reference sequence). The CDR3: CSASLSGELFF. The DNA of the CDR3 is TGCAGTGCTAGCCTCTCCGGGGAGCTGTTTTTT.

The V and J genes are TRBV7-2 and TRBJ2-2; D may be TRBD1 (5 bases). Trimming stripped 3 bases from V and 1 base from J, with 6 bases between. CDR3 length equals 14 residues. CDR1 SGHTA and CDR2 FQGNSA come from the germline V gene. As DNA, the CDR3 is TGTGCCAGCAGCTTCGGACAGAACACCGGGGAGCTGTTTTTT. It translates to CASSFGQNTGELFF.

This sequence joins TRBV4-2 and TRBJ2-7; no firm D call. V gave up 0 bases and J gave up 3 bases, with 3 bases separating them. Germline V gives CDR1 LGHNA, CDR2 YNFKEQ. There are 12 residues in the CDR3. CDR3 nucleotides: TGTGCCAGCAGCCAAGAAGGCTACGAGCAGTACTTC. Amino acids: CASSQEGYEQYF.

This clone was detected once. The chain combines TRBV4-3 with TRBJ2-2; 9 positions match TRBD2. Germline V lookup: CDR1 LGHNA, CDR2 YSLEER. V was clipped by 4 bases and J by 6 bases; unmatched bases: 6. The CDR3 is 15 amino acids. CDR3 sequence (DNA): TGCGCCAGCAGCCTCGAAGCGGGGGGTGCCGGGGAGCTGTTTTTT. This sequence encodes CASSLEAGGAGELFF.

This clone was counted only a few times. J is TRBJ1-2 and V is TRBV7-2; D is possibly TRBD1 (6 bases). This CDR3 region has 13 residues. Deletions cut 4 bases from V and 4 bases from J, with 10 bases between. In germline, CDR1 is SGHTA, CDR2 FQGNSA. CDR3 sequence (DNA): TGTGCCAGCAGCTCGGACAGAGTCTATGGCTACACCTTC. As protein: CASSSDRVYGYTF.